This passage covers 26 T cell receptor beta chains from one sample sequenced in a study of vaccination effects on CD4 cells after COVID-19. Sequenced by immunoSEQ multiplex PCR; TCRdb stores in-frame clones only, minus some. The data hold more than 30,000 clones, with 65% to 85% observed a single time. No antigens are known for them. After roughly 11 days in culture, the CD4+ T cells were isolated. The sequences come from CD4+ T cells from PBMCs cultured without peptide, collected before COVID-19 vaccination. All receptors come from a human donor who received a COVID-19 vaccine.

The gene calls are TRBV7-2 and TRBJ2-2; the match to TRBD2 covers 7 bases. J was trimmed by 6 bases and V by 5 bases; bases with no gene match: 12. Germline V gene lookup returns CDR1 SGHTA and CDR2 FQGNSA. The CDR3 length is 16 residues. The CDR3 sequence: CASSPFAGVVAGELFF. CDR3 sequence (DNA): TGTGCCAGCAGCCCATTTGCGGGAGTAGTAGCCGGGGAGCTGTTTTTT.

This rearrangement joins TRBV10-1 to TRBJ1-1, with 10 bases fitting TRBD1. Germline V gives CDR1 WNHNN, CDR2 SYGVQD (reference sequence). The CDR3 consists of 17 residues. Germline trimming cut 0 bases from V and 4 bases from J; bases unmatched to any gene: 8. CDR3 coding DNA: TGCGCCAGCAGTGAGTCTAGGACAGGGGGAATCGCCACTGAAGCTTTCTTT. Residues: CASSESRTGGIATEAFF.

The genes are TRBV25-1 and TRBJ2-1, with D perhaps TRBD1 (5 bases). V dropped 6 bases and J dropped 8 bases, with 17 bases sitting between them. Germline CDR1 reads MGHDK; CDR2 reads SYGVNS. There are 14 residues in the CDR3. The CDR3 DNA follows: TGTGCCAGCAGCATTCCGGGCCAGGGTGATGAGCAGTTCTTC. It yields the protein CASSIPGQGDEQFF.

The chain uses TRBV28 and TRBJ2-7; D is ambiguous. V was clipped by 6 bases and J by 5 bases, with 20 bases between them. The CDR3 contains 15 residues. CDR1 MDHEN and CDR2 SYDVKM come from the germline V gene. The CDR3 nucleotides are TGTGCCAGCAGCCACGATCCGGCCAGAATCCACGAGCAGTACTTC. It is translated as CASSHDPARIHEQYF.

The chain uses TRBV29-1 and TRBJ1-3; no clear D gene. The CDR3 has 15 residues. Germline values: CDR1 SQVTM, CDR2 ANQGSEA. Trimming stripped 1 base from V and 0 bases from J, with 10 bases between. Here the CDR3 reads CSVEVLSSSGNTIYF. CDR3 sequence (DNA): TGCAGCGTTGAAGTTCTGTCGTCCTCTGGAAACACCATATATTTT. Full variable domain (missing parts from reference TRBV29-1 and TRBJ1-3): SAVISQKPSRDICQRGTSLTIQCQVDSQVTMMFWYRQQPGQSLTLIATANQGSEATYESGFVIDKFPISRPNLTFSTLTVSNMSPEDSSIYLCSVEVLSSSGNTIYFGEGSWLTVV.

This rearrangement joins TRBV7-2 to TRBJ2-3; weak D call: TRBD1 (6 bases). Trimming removed 1 base at V and 4 bases at J, with 6 bases between. This CDR3 has 13 amino acids. Per the germline V gene, CDR1 is SGHTA and CDR2 is FQGNSA. CDR3 amino acids: CASSLGGPDTQYF. CDR3 bases: TGTGCCAGCAGCTTAGGGGGGCCAGATACGCAGTATTTT.

The chain recombines TRBV29-1 with TRBJ1-2; D is uncertain. The CDR3 runs to 12 residues. The germline V gene has CDR1 SQVTM and CDR2 ANQGSEA. Trimming took off 3 bases at V and 7 bases at J, with 12 bases between the two ends. The CDR3 sequence: CSVDPGIIGYTF. CDR3 sequence (DNA): TGCAGCGTTGACCCGGGAATTATTGGCTACACCTTC.

This clone has just one count. J is TRBJ1-6 and V is TRBV27; D gene unclear. CDR3 length equals 14 residues. V gave up 3 bases and J gave up 10 bases, with 13 bases separating them. Germline V gene lookup returns CDR1 MNHEY and CDR2 SMNVEV (reference sequence). The CDR3 reads CASSFYSGQSPLHF. Here the CDR3 DNA reads TGTGCCAGCAGTTTTTATAGCGGCCAATCACCCCTCCACTTT.

The V call is TRBV29-1, the J call TRBJ1-1, with D unresolved. The CDR3 runs to 12 residues. Trimming stripped 2 bases from V and 3 bases from J, with 7 bases between. Looked up from germline, CDR1 is SQVTM and CDR2 is ANQGSEA. As DNA, the CDR3 is TGCAGCGTTGAATGGGATTACACTGAAGCTTTCTTT. It is translated as CSVEWDYTEAFF.

V is TRBV6-5 and J is TRBJ2-5; 7 bases are shared with TRBD1. The CDR3 has 13 residues. With V trimmed by 4 bases and J by 4 bases, 3 bases remained unmatched. Germline V gene lookup returns CDR1 MNHEY and CDR2 SVGAGI. The CDR3 sequence: CASSSTGRETQYF. The CDR3 DNA sequence: TGTGCCAGCAGTTCGACAGGGCGAGAGACCCAGTACTTC.

This chain joins TRBV20-1 and TRBJ2-1; D ambiguous. The germline gives CDR1 DFQATT, CDR2 SNEGSKA (reference sequence). V lost 3 bases to trimming and J lost 5 bases, with 5 bases between them. The CDR3 runs 11 residues. CDR3 bases: TGCAGTGCTAGGGCGGACAATGAGCAGTTCTTC. Protein: CSARADNEQFF.

This clone is medium-sized (0.01 to 0.1%) by share. The chain combines TRBV6-1 with TRBJ2-6; a possible D gene is TRBD2 (6 bases). This CDR3 comprises 17 residues. With 0 bases removed from V and 2 bases from J, the gap between germline ends came to 11 bases. The germline CDR1 and CDR2 sequences are MNHNS and SASEGT. As DNA, the CDR3 is TGTGCCAGCAGTGAAGCGCCGGGGGAAGCTGGGGCCAACGTCCTGACTTTC. It is translated as CASSEAPGEAGANVLTF.

V gene TRBV5-4 combines with J gene TRBJ2-3; 8 bases match TRBD1. The CDR3 has 17 residues. Trimming cost V 0 bases and J 0 bases; bases outside gene matches: 6. Germline CDR1 and CDR2: SGHNT and YYREEE (reference sequence). As DNA, the CDR3 is TGTGCCAGCAGCTTGGTTCCAGGGGGCGCGAGCACAGATACGCAGTATTTT. It yields the protein CASSLVPGGASTDTQYF.

The chain uses TRBV7-9 and TRBJ1-1; no clear D. The CDR3 runs to 16 residues. Germline CDR1 reads SEHNR; CDR2 reads FQNEAQ (reference sequence). Trimming shortened V by 4 bases and J by 3 bases, and 18 bases separated the two germline ends. CDR3 nucleotide sequence: TGTGCCAGCAGCTCAGACCGAAGGGTTTTTGACACTGAAGCTTTCTTT. This translates into CASSSDRRVFDTEAFF.

The chain is built from TRBV2 and TRBJ1-4; 11 bases map to TRBD1. Per germline, CDR1 SNHLY and CDR2 FYNNEI. The length of the CDR3 is 15 residues. The J segment lost 8 bases and the V segment lost 3 bases, leaving 5 bases of the junction unmatched. The CDR3 DNA follows: TGTGCCAGCAGTGATAGGGACAGGGGGAGCGAAAAACTGTTTTTT. Protein: CASSDRDRGSEKLFF.

This clone was recorded only once. The chain recombines TRBV7-9 with TRBJ1-1; D may be TRBD1 (6 bases). Trimming removed 3 bases at V and 7 bases at J, with 21 bases between. CDR3 size: 16 residues. Germline CDR1 reads SEHNR; CDR2 reads FQNEAQ (reference sequence). CDR3: CASSFDRGRGPVEAFF. The CDR3, as DNA: TGTGCCAGCAGCTTTGACCGGGGCAGGGGACCCGTTGAAGCTTTCTTT.

In this sample, this clone turned up a few times. V is TRBV9 and J is TRBJ2-3; 9 bases are a match to TRBD2. The CDR3 is 14 amino acids. After removal of 3 bases from V and 6 bases from J, the junction contained 5 bases not matched to a gene. The germline gives CDR1 SGDLS, CDR2 YYNGEE. CDR3 bases: TGTGCCAGCAGCGCCCGGACTAGCGTCGATACGCAGTATTTT. Translated: CASSARTSVDTQYF.

V gene TRBV14 combines with J gene TRBJ2-1; 10 bases are a match to TRBD2. Trimming at V came to 0 bases and at J to 2 bases, leaving 4 bases not matched to a gene. This CDR3 has 17 residues. Germline CDR1 reads SGHDN; CDR2 reads FVKESK. The CDR3 coding sequence is TGTGCCAGCAGCCAAGATCTGAGCGGGAGGGCCTACAATGAGCAGTTCTTC. Its protein is CASSQDLSGRAYNEQFF.

This chain connects TRBV5-8 to TRBJ1-1, with 8 bases fitting TRBD1. This CDR3 is 14 amino acids long. Germline lookup yields CDR1 SGHTS and CDR2 YDEGEE. V trimming: 0 bases; J trimming: 4 bases; junction bases outside the gene matches: 2. CDR3 protein: CASSLGGQATEAFF. The CDR3 region has the DNA TGTGCCAGCAGCTTGGGGGGACAGGCCACTGAAGCTTTCTTT.

The CDR3 DNA reads TGTGCCAGCTCACCACTGGGACAGGGGGAGACCCAGTACTTC. It yields the protein CASSPLGQGETQYF. The rearrangement uses TRBV18 and TRBJ2-5; 10 positions match TRBD1. The junction had 1 base not matched to a gene; V was cut back by 1 base and J by 5 bases. The V gene's germline CDR1 is KGHSH and CDR2 LQKENI. CDR3 length: 14 residues.

The chain uses TRBV28 and TRBJ2-3, with 9 bases that match TRBD1. Germline CDR1 MDHEN, CDR2 SYDVKM. CDR3 size: 15 residues. With V trimmed by 10 bases and J by 0 bases, 8 bases remained unmatched. The CDR3 bases are TGTGCCACCGACAGGGGGAGGGGTAGCACAGATACGCAGTATTTT. Protein sequence: CATDRGRGSTDTQYF.

V gene TRBV15 combines with J gene TRBJ2-7; TRBD1 is a possible D gene (5 bases). V gave up 6 bases and J gave up 5 bases, with 29 bases separating them. The CDR3 is 18 amino acids. Germline V gene sequence: CDR1 LNHNV, CDR2 YYDKDF (reference sequence). The CDR3 loop reads CATSRKRSVRGVINEQYF. DNA for the CDR3: TGTGCCACCAGTCGCAAACGCAGCGTTAGGGGTGTTATTAACGAGCAGTACTTC.

J is TRBJ1-2 and V is TRBV7-9; D unresolved. The CDR3 extends over 13 amino acids. Germline-derived CDR1 and CDR2 are SEHNR and FQNEAQ (reference sequence). Trimming left V 3 bases short and J 7 bases short, with 12 bases between. The CDR3 region has the DNA TGTGCCAGCAGCTTCTCAGGTACTCCTGGCTACACCTTC. Amino acid sequence: CASSFSGTPGYTF.

The rearrangement uses TRBV6-5 and TRBJ2-5, with 9 positions matching TRBD1. With 6 bases clipped from V and 5 bases from J, the junction kept 10 bases outside the gene matches. The length of the CDR3 is 15 residues. Germline V gives CDR1 MNHEY, CDR2 SVGAGI. DNA of the CDR3: TGTGCCAGCAGACGCTCCGGGACAGGGAGGGAGACCCAGTACTTC. The encoded protein is CASRRSGTGRETQYF.

This clone was counted a few times. The chain links TRBV7-2 to TRBJ1-1; D remains unclear. The CDR3 is 13 amino acids. The V gene's germline CDR1 is SGHTA and CDR2 FQGNSA. Trimming took off 2 bases at V and 1 base at J, with 5 bases between the two ends. The DNA of the CDR3 is TGTGCCAGCAGCTTATTGGGGAACACTGAAGCTTTCTTT. Its translation is CASSLLGNTEAFF.

CDR3: CASSLDRYNEQYF. Written as DNA, the CDR3 is TGTGCCAGCAGCTTGGACAGGTATAACGAGCAGTACTTC. J is TRBJ2-7 and V is TRBV5-6; D may be TRBD1 (5 bases). V gave up 0 bases and J gave up 5 bases, with 9 bases separating them. This CDR3 has 13 amino acids. Germline assignment: CDR1 SGHDT and CDR2 YYEEEE.